Here is one TCR beta chain with its context. The antigen it recognizes is unknown. No much larger clone exists at a distance of one base, and base qualities are not known. The protocol used for the library was the immunoSEQ multiplex PCR assay. The paper's data handling went like this. A statistical classification framework was developed to diagnose cytomegalovirus status using the catalog of TCR beta chain sequences. The source is immuneACCESS, and TCRdb retained only in-frame sequences with V and J called. Part of the clones is not carried over; for the studies checked, unresolved V genes explain less than half of this, and the remainder is unexplained. The V and J calls and clone size come from that table; D and trimming were worked out from the DNA. The sample table contains roughly 60,000 clones; only one count was recorded for 90% to 96% of them. Of the sample, under 1.5% falls within the top ten clones.

The entry originates in a study of cytomegalovirus exposure and HLA in healthy donors (TCRdb year 2017). As for the study more broadly: According to a later analysis, the roughly 130 validation repertoires were produced on the same platform as the approximately 620 repertoires of the first cohort. The study aimed to test whether cataloging public T cell receptors could reveal signatures of past pathogen exposure. In addition to the first cohort of 666 subjects, a separate validation cohort of approximately 130 different subjects was used. To predict cytomegalovirus infection status, the study brought together high-throughput TCR immunosequencing, statistical association of individual TCRs with disease status, and machine learning. Paper-wide results and their limitations: In a later analysis, TCRs clustered in the first cohort were found to also tend to co-occur in the roughly 130 validation repertoires, with over 90% of cluster scores above 0. The study gave a list of 150 to 200 TCR beta chains associated with cytomegalovirus. In vitro tests confirmed that three of the cytomegalovirus-associated TCR beta chains recognize cytomegalovirus antigens. Most TCR sequences were seen in very few donors, while some public TCRs were found in many individuals. A later analysis lacked HLA typing for the validation cohort, so it scored co-occurrence in that cohort across all 120 or so repertoires. According to the authors, the approach could potentially be generalized to other disease states and immunological phenotypes. The classifier was reported to diagnose cytomegalovirus status with high specificity and sensitivity in both the original and validation cohorts.

Separate from the roughly 650-subject first cohort, the validation cohort of more than 90 subjects was the group to which the donors belonged. CDR1 MDHEN and CDR2 SYDVKM were looked up in the germline V gene. The junction shows trimming of 6 bases on V and 5 bases on J, plus 13 bases between the germline ends. The CDR3 goes from the cysteine to the phenylalanine over 13 residues. CDR3 DNA only is kept here, 39 bases in frame from base 1. The receptor was isolated from a woman aged 18-29 years in good health and CMV-seronegative. The sample was PBMCs. The chain employs TRBV28 and TRBJ2-5; TRBD2 is possibly the D segment (5 matching bases). The DNA reads as follows: TGTGCCAGCAGCAGAAGGAGGTGGGAGACCCAGTACTTC. The translation is CASSRRRWETQYF.